The entry that follows covers one TCR beta chain sequence. Antigen specificity is unknown. The sample comes from a study of shared clonotypes between healthy human individuals. In the study overall: Per donor, three plates held CD4 naive cells, three held CD4 memory, two held CD8 naive and one held CD8 memory.

The authors' processing: Quality scores were absent from the junction-only immunoSEQ sequences, so filtering differed. Some clones are missing from TCRdb's copy, which holds only in-frame ones; the method was immunoSEQ multiplex PCR. The DNA gave D and trimming, while V, J and clone size come from that table. The sample has roughly 640,000 clones, less than 98% seen once. Whole-study findings and limits: Clonotype sharing among donors was expected to depend on sequencing depth. In general, naive subsets displayed greater estimated richness than memory subsets did.

Germline V gives CDR1 SGHAT, CDR2 FQNNGV. V was pared by 10 bases and J by 2 bases, with 12 bases between. There are 13 residues in the CDR3. The TCR was taken from a woman aged 25 to 39 in good health. The sequencing input was naive CD4+ T cells sorted from blood. As to subset: CD45RA+ positively selected. The rearrangement uses TRBV11-2 and TRBJ2-1; D unclear. CDR3 residues: CATVDEAYNEQFF. CDR3 sequence (DNA): TGTGCCACCGTCGACGAGGCCTACAATGAGCAGTTCTTC.